This TCR beta chain came from a study of cytomegalovirus exposure and HLA in healthy donors. The donors were members of the approximately 130-subject validation cohort (separate from the roughly 700-subject first cohort). In regard to this clone: Its target is unknown.

This CDR3 has 16 residues. CDR1 is SGHDT, CDR2 YYEEEE, per germline. The V gene lost 5 bases and the J gene lost 5 bases, with 20 bases spanning the gap. Study results and caveats: According to reports, the classifier identified cytomegalovirus status with high specificity and sensitivity.

Clones were sequenced by immunoSEQ multiplex PCR, and TCRdb holds only the in-frame ones, with some missing. The table records 70,000 to 80,000 clones, over 90% of them present only once. Sequenced material: PBMCs. V gene TRBV5-6 combines with J gene TRBJ2-1, with a weak D call TRBD2 (6 bases). This receptor was taken from a woman between 18 and 29 years old in good health and CMV-seropositive. The CDR3 nucleotides are TGTGCCAGCAGTTCCTTTGACGGGGGATTTAACAATGAGCAGTTCTTC. This codes for CASSSFDGGFNNEQFF.